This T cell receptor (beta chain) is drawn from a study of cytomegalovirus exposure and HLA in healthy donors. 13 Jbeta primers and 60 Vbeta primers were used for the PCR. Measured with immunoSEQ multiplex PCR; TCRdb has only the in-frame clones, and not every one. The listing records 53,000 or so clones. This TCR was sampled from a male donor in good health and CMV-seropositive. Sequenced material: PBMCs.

The CDR3 protein is CASSQTHGQGGLNTEAFF. The CDR3, as DNA: TGTGCCAGCAGCCAAACACACGGACAGGGAGGATTGAACACTGAAGCTTTCTTT. This chain links TRBV14 with TRBJ1-1; 8 nucleotides match TRBD1. In germline, CDR1 is SGHDN, CDR2 FVKESK. The junction had 11 bases not matched to a gene; V was cut back by 2 bases and J by 0 bases. The CDR3 has 18 residues.